Following are 27 T cell receptor beta chains from one sample sequenced in a study of siplizumab effects on memory and regulatory T cells. The data were produced by immunoSEQ multiplex PCR, yet TCRdb's version contains in-frame clones alone and is incomplete. The sample lists roughly 50,000 clones; 95% to 98% were seen once. The material sequenced was naive CD4+ T cells sorted from blood. The receptors shown here come from a human donor in good health.

This clone was observed once. The V and J genes are TRBV11-2 and TRBJ2-7, with 7 positions matching TRBD2. The germline gives CDR1 SGHAT, CDR2 FQNNGV. The CDR3 consists of 14 residues. V lost 1 base, J lost 3 bases, and 3 bases stayed unmatched. CDR3 in amino acids: CASSLVPSGYEQYF. For the CDR3, the DNA is TGTGCCAGCAGCTTAGTGCCTAGCGGCTACGAGCAGTACTTC.

This chain joins TRBV10-3 and TRBJ1-1; a weak D match, TRBD1 (5 bases). CDR3 length: 17 residues. V was pared by 4 bases and J by 1 base, with 19 bases between. Germline values: CDR1 ENHRY, CDR2 SYGVKD. DNA for the CDR3: TGTGCCATCAGTGCCTCGGGGGTGGGAGGAAAGAACACTGAAGCTTTCTTT. It specifies CAISASGVGGKNTEAFF.

The chain is built from TRBV27 and TRBJ1-2; no clear D gene. CDR3 length equals 14 residues. V dropped 5 bases and J dropped 8 bases, with 18 bases sitting between them. From germline, CDR1 is MNHEY and CDR2 SMNVEV (reference sequence). CDR3 in amino acids: CASSRTADSRGYTF. CDR3 DNA: TGTGCCAGCAGTCGCACCGCCGACTCCAGGGGCTACACCTTC.

The CDR3 sequence: CASSLLLTGGEQYF. The CDR3 nucleotides read TGTGCCAGCAGTCTTCTTCTGACAGGTGGCGAGCAGTACTTC. The chain has TRBV28 and TRBJ2-7, with a tentative D call TRBD1 (6 bases). CDR1 and CDR2 from the germline V gene are MDHEN and SYDVKM. The CDR3 length is 14 residues. Trimming removed 5 bases at V and 6 bases at J, with 17 bases between.

The chain employs TRBV10-1 and TRBJ1-1; D call uncertain. V dropped 6 bases and J dropped 2 bases, with 10 bases sitting between them. The CDR3 is 13 amino acids. CDR1 and CDR2 from the germline V gene are WNHNN and SYGVQD (reference sequence). CDR3 in DNA: TGCGCCAGCAGACAATCGATAAACACTGAAGCTTTCTTT. Residues: CASRQSINTEAFF.

The chain carries TRBV7-3 and TRBJ1-1, with D perhaps TRBD1 (5 bases). CDR3 length: 14 residues. CDR1 and CDR2 from the germline V gene are SGHTA and FQGTGA. Trimming took 2 bases from V and 1 from J, leaving 8 bases between them. The CDR3 DNA reads TGTGCCAGCAGCTTACAGGGCACGAACACTGAAGCTTTCTTT. Translation: CASSLQGTNTEAFF. Full variable domain (missing parts from reference TRBV7-3 and TRBJ1-1): GAGVSQTPSNKVTEKGKYVELRCDPISGHTALYWYRQSLGQGPEFLIYFQGTGAADDSGLPNDRFFAVRPEGSVSTLKIQRTERGDSAVYLCASSLQGTNTEAFFGQGTRLTVV.

The chain uses TRBV6-5 and TRBJ1-2; 9 nucleotides agree with TRBD1. The CDR3 extends over 14 amino acids. V lost 5 bases, J lost 8 bases, and 9 bases stayed unmatched. From germline, CDR1 is MNHEY and CDR2 SVGAGI. CDR3 nucleotide sequence: TGTGCCAGCAGTGGGCGGGACAGGGTGAGCGGCTACACCTTC. Its translation is CASSGRDRVSGYTF.

V usage is TRBV5-1 and J usage is TRBJ2-3; perhaps D is TRBD1 or TRBD2 (5 bases each). Trimming removed 4 bases at V and 2 bases at J, with 11 bases between. This CDR3 is 14 amino acids long. Germline values: CDR1 SGHRS, CDR2 YFSETQ. DNA of the CDR3: TGCGCCAGCAGCATGGGGGTGAACACAGATACGCAGTATTTT. This translates into CASSMGVNTDTQYF. Supplemented by reference TRBV5-1 and TRBJ2-3, the full variable domain reads KAGVTQTPRYLIKTRGQQVTLSCSPISGHRSVSWYQQTPGQGLQFLFEYFSETQRNKGNFPGRFSGRQFSNSRSEMNVSTLELGDSALYLCASSMGVNTDTQYFGPGTRLTVL.

The chain joins TRBV21-1 to TRBJ1-3; TRBD1 is the table's D call, not checked against the DNA. TRBV21-1 is classified as a pseudogene. The CDR3 runs to 17 residues. The CDR3 DNA reads TGTGCCAGCAGCTCCACCGTCCAGGCCAGCTCTGGAAACACCATATATTTT. Its translation is CASSSTVQASSGNTIYF.

V and J are TRBV15 and TRBJ2-5, with D possibly called TRBD1 or TRBD2 (6 bases each). The CDR3 contains 16 residues. Trimming cost V 1 base and J 5 bases, with 17 bases left between them. The V gene's germline CDR1 is LNHNV and CDR2 YYDKDF (reference sequence). CDR3 in amino acids: CATSRGVTGGAETQYF. The CDR3 nucleotides are TGTGCCACCAGCAGAGGCGTGACAGGCGGGGCGGAGACCCAGTACTTC.

Of note for this clone: One end of the junction is discordant with germline, which a read error may explain. This chain joins TRBV10-3 and TRBJ2-3, with 8 nucleotides matching TRBD2. The CDR3 spans 16 residues. The V gene's germline CDR1 is ENHRY and CDR2 SYGVKD. DNA of the CDR3: TGTGCCATCAGTGAGACCTCAACTAGCGGCACGGATACGCAGTATTTT. As protein: CAISETSTSGTDTQYF.

The chain combines TRBV2 with TRBJ2-1, with D perhaps TRBD2 (6 bases). Trimming took 3 bases from V and 2 from J, leaving 11 bases between them. Germline V gene sequence: CDR1 SNHLY, CDR2 FYNNEI. The CDR3 contains 15 residues. CDR3 sequence (DNA): TGTGCCAGCAGTGATGGTAGCGGCCCCTACAATGAGCAGTTCTTC. Its protein product is CASSDGSGPYNEQFF.

This clone appeared once. This chain connects TRBV21-1 to TRBJ2-1; TRBD2 is the table's D call, not checked against the DNA. TRBV21-1 is assigned pseudogene status. CDR3 length: 18 amino acids. The DNA for the CDR3 is TGTGCCAGCAGCAATTCCGGGAGGGCCGTGTCGTCCTACAATGAGCAGTTCTTC. Translated: CASSNSGRAVSSYNEQFF.

This clone was recorded once. The chain combines TRBV5-1 with TRBJ1-1; no clear D. Germline V CDR1 and CDR2: SGHRS, YFSETQ. The CDR3 is 11 residues long. The V end was cut by 4 bases, the J end by 3 bases, with 4 bases between. CDR3: CASSRDTEAFF. The CDR3 nucleotides read TGCGCCAGCAGCCGGGACACTGAAGCTTTCTTT.

This CDR3 reads CASSSKDYYEQYF. The CDR3 nucleotides are TGCGCCAGCAGCTCTAAAGATTACTACGAGCAGTACTTC. V usage is TRBV5-1 and J usage is TRBJ2-7, with D hard to call. This CDR3 has 13 residues. Between the trimmed V and J ends, which lost 3 bases and 3 bases, there was a span of 10 bases. The germline CDR1 and CDR2 sequences are SGHRS and YFSETQ.

The V call is TRBV5-1, the J call TRBJ2-7, with 10 positions matching TRBD1. Germline values: CDR1 SGHRS, CDR2 YFSETQ. The CDR3 is 14 residues long. With V trimmed by 4 bases and J by 4 bases, 5 bases remained unmatched. Here the CDR3 DNA reads TGCGCCAGCAGCCCGGGACAGGGGAGTTACGAGCAGTACTTC. It translates to CASSPGQGSYEQYF.

This chain joins TRBV5-5 and TRBJ1-1, with D unclear. From germline, CDR1 is SGHKS and CDR2 YYEKEE (reference sequence). The length of the CDR3 is 13 residues. Trimming removed 0 bases at V and 10 bases at J, with 13 bases between. CDR3 coding DNA: TGTGCCAGCAGCTTGGAAGGACCACGGACAGCTTTCTTT. This translates into CASSLEGPRTAFF.

This clone occurred once. The chain employs TRBV5-4 and TRBJ2-3; either TRBD1 or TRBD2 may fit D (5 bases each). The germline V and J ends were trimmed by 4 bases and 4 bases, with 16 bases remaining between them. This CDR3 has 15 amino acids. Germline values: CDR1 SGHNT, CDR2 YYREEE (reference sequence). Here the CDR3 DNA reads TGTGCCAGCAGCGGAGGACACTCGAAGGCAGATACGCAGTATTTT. Translating it yields CASSGGHSKADTQYF.

The chain links TRBV10-3 to TRBJ1-1, with TRBD1 as a possible D gene (5 bases). Trimming cost V 0 bases and J 0 bases, with 5 bases left between them. Germline V gene data show CDR1 as ENHRY and CDR2 as SYGVKD. This CDR3 spans 14 amino acids. CDR3 protein: CAISESTVNTEAFF. The CDR3 nucleotides read TGTGCCATCAGTGAGTCGACAGTGAACACTGAAGCTTTCTTT.

The chain carries TRBV6-5 and TRBJ2-3; D ambiguous. Per germline, CDR1 MNHEY and CDR2 SVGAGI. Trimming removed 5 bases at V and 0 bases at J, with 12 bases between. The CDR3 extends over 15 amino acids. The CDR3 loop reads CASSPSGRSTDTQYF. The CDR3 nucleotides read TGTGCCAGCAGTCCCTCCGGACGGAGCACAGATACGCAGTATTTT.

The rearrangement uses TRBV19 and TRBJ2-1, with 8 bases fitting TRBD2. Germline V CDR1 and CDR2: LNHDA, SQIVND (reference sequence). Unmatched junction bases numbered 4, after V lost 3 bases and J lost 0 bases. The CDR3 runs to 16 residues. CDR3 amino acids: CASSIPGGSSYNEQFF. The CDR3 DNA sequence: TGTGCCAGTAGTATTCCGGGGGGGAGCTCCTACAATGAGCAGTTCTTC.

The rearrangement links TRBV7-2 to TRBJ2-3; D might be TRBD2 (6 bases). Germline CDR1 SGHTA, CDR2 FQGNSA. Trimming took off 8 bases at V and 6 bases at J, with 18 bases between the two ends. This CDR3 comprises 14 residues. CDR3 in amino acids: CASPVEGRRDTQYF. DNA of the CDR3: TGTGCCAGCCCAGTGGAGGGTCGGCGGGATACGCAGTATTTT.

This clone was recorded once. CDR3 in amino acids: CASSSREGGEQYF. The CDR3 DNA sequence: TGCGCCAGCAGCTCAAGGGAGGGTGGCGAGCAGTACTTC. This chain uses TRBV5-1 with TRBJ2-7; 7 bases align to TRBD2. The CDR3 has 13 residues. The V gene end was trimmed by 3 bases and the J gene end by 6 bases; junction bases not matched to a gene: 6. Per the germline V gene, CDR1 is SGHRS and CDR2 is YFSETQ.

The chain couples TRBV7-3 to TRBJ2-2; D is unresolved. This CDR3 has 12 residues. Trimming removed 5 bases at V and 6 bases at J, with 7 bases between. Germline assignment: CDR1 SGHTA and CDR2 FQGTGA. The CDR3 coding sequence is TGTGCCAGCAGCCCATCGGCCGGGGAGCTGTTTTTT. Protein sequence: CASSPSAGELFF.

This chain uses TRBV19 with TRBJ2-7; D possibly corresponds to TRBD1 (8 bases). Germline CDR1 and CDR2: LNHDA and SQIVND (reference sequence). With 2 bases removed from V and 6 bases from J, the gap between germline ends came to 23 bases. This CDR3 contains 17 residues. The CDR3 coding sequence is TGTGCCAGTAGTATATTCTTTGGGACAGGCGGGACTACCGAGCAGTACTTC. Translated, it gives CASSIFFGTGGTTEQYF.

The chain is built from TRBV27 and TRBJ2-4; D possibly corresponds to TRBD2 (6 bases). This CDR3 contains 14 residues. With 2 bases removed from V and 3 bases from J, the gap between germline ends came to 8 bases. Germline loops: CDR1 MNHEY, CDR2 SMNVEV (reference sequence). The CDR3, as DNA: TGTGCCAGCAGTTTACGGCGGGACAAAAACATTCAGTACTTC. As protein: CASSLRRDKNIQYF.

This rearrangement joins TRBV7-3 to TRBJ1-1; 7 nucleotides align to TRBD1. The germline gives CDR1 SGHTA, CDR2 FQGTGA. The CDR3 sequence is 15 residues long. With V trimmed by 2 bases and J by 0 bases, 3 bases remained unmatched. The CDR3 DNA sequence: TGTGCCAGCAGCTTAGGACAGGCGGTGAACACTGAAGCTTTCTTT. Translation gives CASSLGQAVNTEAFF.